The entry below describes one TCR beta chain. The germline gives CDR1 LNHDA, CDR2 SQIVND (reference sequence). This CDR3 region has 14 residues. The J segment lost 1 base and the V segment lost 4 bases, leaving 1 base of the junction unmatched. This sample stems from a study of blood T cell repertoires in COVID-19. The wider study: COVID-19 samples collected from the United States, Italy and Spain covered acute and convalescent phases. T cells, B-cell-depleted T cells, or PBMCs supplied cDNA or gDNA.

In the source study's methods: Estimated nucleated cell counts came from reference gene primer amplification. The repertoire was sequenced with immunoSEQ multiplex PCR; TCRdb's copy has only in-frame clones and lacks some. V, J and clone size are those of that table, while D and trimming were read from the DNA. The data hold under 200,000 clones, with approximately 85% observed a single time. The clonotype comes from a man aged 40-50 years with acute or convalescent COVID-19. The chain carries TRBV19 and TRBJ1-1; TRBD1 agrees at 9 bases. Sequencing was performed on peripheral blood. CDR3 region: CASSRDRANTEAFF. CDR3 bases: TGTGCCAGTAGTAGGGACAGGGCGAACACTGAAGCTTTCTTT.